These 25 T cell receptor beta chains were all obtained from the same sample, sequenced in a study of CD8+ T cells in alopecia areata. Following RNA extraction, reverse transcription yielded cDNA that acted as the sequencing template. This table comes from immunoSEQ multiplex PCR, and its TCRdb copy is limited to in-frame clones, with some not included. The profile shows over 200,000 clones, around three fifths of them singletons. The sequenced sample was CD4+ T cells sorted from blood, obtained at week 0. Receptor source: a human donor with alopecia areata.

V is TRBV6-4 and J is TRBJ1-1, with D unclear. V lost 7 bases and J 4 bases, leaving 13 bases between the germline ends. Looked up from germline, CDR1 is MRHNA and CDR2 is SNTAGT. This CDR3 has 13 residues. In nucleotides, the CDR3 is TGTGCCAGCACCGAAGGTGATCTCACTGAAGCTTTCTTT. Amino acid sequence: CASTEGDLTEAFF.

This clone has more than one count but fewer than ten. The CDR3 protein is CASTLRVTLANSGANVLTF. As DNA, the CDR3 is TGTGCCAGCACCCTTCGGGTTACCCTGGCCAACTCTGGGGCCAACGTCCTGACTTTC. The rearrangement uses TRBV5-5 and TRBJ2-6; D is unresolved. The CDR3 spans 19 residues. Trimming left V 6 bases short and J 0 bases short, with 22 bases between. The germline V gene encodes CDR1 SGHKS and CDR2 YYEKEE (reference sequence).

This clone was recorded at least ten times. The rearrangement joins TRBV5-1 to TRBJ2-7; TRBD2 is a possible D gene (6 bases). Looked up from germline, CDR1 is SGHRS and CDR2 is YFSETQ. V shed 1 base and J shed 2 bases, with 10 bases lying between them. The CDR3 totals 14 residues. CDR3 sequence (DNA): TGCGCCAGCAGCTTGACGGGGGTCACCTACGAGCAGTACTTC. Amino acids: CASSLTGVTYEQYF.

The chain combines TRBV29-1 with TRBJ1-1; D is unclear. This CDR3 has 15 residues. Germline CDR1 is SQVTM and CDR2 is ANQGSEA. V lost 4 bases, J lost 0 bases, and 15 bases lay in between. The DNA for the CDR3 is TGCAGCGTTGGATTCGGGGTAAGGATGAACACTGAAGCTTTCTTT. Its protein product is CSVGFGVRMNTEAFF.

This clone has just one count. The rearrangement joins TRBV5-4 to TRBJ2-1; a possible D gene is TRBD1 (6 bases). The germline V and J ends were trimmed by 0 bases and 10 bases, with 17 bases remaining between them. CDR3 length: 15 amino acids. Germline lookup yields CDR1 SGHNT and CDR2 YYREEE (reference sequence). The chain's CDR3 is CASSLGRETQGEQFF. CDR3 DNA sequence: TGTGCCAGCAGCTTGGGCAGGGAAACTCAGGGGGAGCAGTTCTTC.

The gene calls are TRBV4-2 and TRBJ2-5; 7 bases line up with TRBD2. There are 15 residues in the CDR3. The germline CDR1 and CDR2 sequences are LGHNA and YNFKEQ. The trim removed 1 base at V and 1 base at J, leaving 3 bases unmatched. The CDR3 nucleotides read TGTGCCAGCAGCCAAGTTAGCGGGTTCCAAGAGACCCAGTACTTC. Translation: CASSQVSGFQETQYF.

CDR3 sequence (DNA): TGTGCCAGCAGTTACGGACAGTCCGGGCCCTACGAGCAGTACTTC. It is translated as CASSYGQSGPYEQYF. This chain uses TRBV7-2 with TRBJ2-7, with D possibly being TRBD1 (6 bases). This CDR3 region has 15 residues. Trimming took 6 bases from V and 2 from J, leaving 17 bases between them. The V gene's germline CDR1 is SGHTA and CDR2 FQGNSA.

This clone came up a few times. The sample carries other DNA sequences with the same CDR3. The rearrangement uses TRBV29-1 and TRBJ1-5, with 8 positions matching TRBD1. Germline trimming cut 6 bases from V and 5 bases from J; bases unmatched to any gene: 3. The CDR3 extends over 12 amino acids. Germline V CDR1 and CDR2: SQVTM, ANQGSEA. CDR3 nucleotide sequence: TGCAGCGTCGGACAGGGTGATCAGCCCCAGCATTTT. Translating gives CSVGQGDQPQHF.

This sequence joins TRBV4-1 and TRBJ2-3; the D call may be TRBD1 or TRBD2 (6 bases each). In germline, CDR1 is MGHRA, CDR2 YSYEKL. The CDR3 runs to 15 residues. Trimming removed 0 bases from V and 2 bases from J, with 9 bases in between. The CDR3, as DNA: TGCGCCAGCAGCCAAGAAGGGGGGAACACAGATACGCAGTATTTT. It encodes CASSQEGGNTDTQYF.

Remarks on this clone: Given a far larger clone just one base away, this is likely a sequencing read error. V is TRBV2 and J is TRBJ1-6; 7 bases map to TRBD1. CDR3 length: 13 amino acids. Losses at the gene ends were 6 bases for V and 7 bases for J; bases not matched to a gene: 3. Germline loops: CDR1 SNHLY, CDR2 FYNNEI. CDR3 in amino acids: CASSQQGNSPLHF. The CDR3 nucleotides are TGTGCCAGCAGCCAACAGGGGAATTCACCCCTCCACTTT.

This sequence joins TRBV7-8 and TRBJ2-7; 8 bases align to TRBD1. There are 15 residues in the CDR3. CDR1 is SGHVS and CDR2 is FQNEAQ in the germline V gene. Trimming at V came to 0 bases and at J to 3 bases, leaving 4 bases not matched to a gene. CDR3 in DNA: TGTGCCAGCAGCTTAGCCCCAGGACAGGGCTACGAGCAGTACTTC. This gives the protein CASSLAPGQGYEQYF.

V and J are TRBV10-3 and TRBJ1-5; D may be TRBD1 (5 bases). V was clipped by 2 bases and J by 3 bases, with 8 bases between them. The germline V gene has CDR1 ENHRY and CDR2 SYGVKD. This CDR3 spans 14 amino acids. DNA for the CDR3: TGTGCCATCAGTGAGCAGGGCGACAATCAGCCCCAGCATTTT. It yields the protein CAISEQGDNQPQHF.

This rearrangement joins TRBV15 to TRBJ2-7, with 9 nucleotides matching TRBD1. Germline CDR1 LNHNV, CDR2 YYDKDF (reference sequence). The CDR3 is 15 residues long. Trimming at V came to 0 bases and at J to 5 bases, leaving 5 bases not matched to a gene. The DNA of the CDR3 is TGTGCCACCAGCAGAGATCGAGGGACAGGGAACGAGCAGTACTTC. Amino acid sequence: CATSRDRGTGNEQYF.

The V and J genes are TRBV4-2 and TRBJ1-1; maybe TRBD1 (5 bases). From germline, CDR1 is LGHNA and CDR2 YNFKEQ. The CDR3 contains 14 residues. The V and J ends lost 3 bases and 4 bases respectively, with 12 bases between them. CDR3 in DNA: TGTGCCAGCAGCCACCCTCAGGGTATCACTGAAGCTTTCTTT. Translation: CASSHPQGITEAFF.

This clone has more than one count but fewer than ten. The chain has TRBV29-1 and TRBJ2-7, with a tentative D call TRBD1 (6 bases). This CDR3 spans 12 amino acids. CDR1 and CDR2 (germline): SQVTM, ANQGSEA. V lost 4 bases and J lost 3, with 10 bases in between. The CDR3 DNA follows: TGCAGCGTTGGAGGACAGAACTACGAGCAGTACTTC. It encodes CSVGGQNYEQYF.

The chain carries TRBV25-1 and TRBJ2-6; no definite D call. Germline V gene data show CDR1 as MGHDK and CDR2 as SYGVNS. Trimming shortened V by 6 bases and J by 4 bases, and 13 bases separated the two germline ends. CDR3 length equals 15 residues. The CDR3 DNA reads as TGTGCCAGCAGCTCCAGGCTTGGAGGGGCCAACGTCCTGACTTTC. Residues: CASSSRLGGANVLTF.

The V gene is TRBV30, the J gene TRBJ2-1, with unresolved D. Trimming stripped 0 bases from V and 0 bases from J, with 15 bases between. Germline V gene lookup returns CDR1 GTSNPN and CDR2 SVGIG (reference sequence). The CDR3 runs 17 residues. The CDR3 reads CAWSVISGFSSYNEQFF. In DNA form, the CDR3 reads TGTGCCTGGAGTGTAATATCTGGCTTCAGCTCCTACAATGAGCAGTTCTTC.

This chain links TRBV27 with TRBJ2-5; the D gene is possibly TRBD2 (5 bases). Germline V gives CDR1 MNHEY, CDR2 SMNVEV (reference sequence). The CDR3 loop spans 17 amino acids. V gave up 5 bases and J gave up 4 bases, with 23 bases separating them. The CDR3 loop is CASSRGLTGGERETQYF. For the CDR3, the DNA is TGTGCCAGCAGTCGCGGGTTAACTGGTGGGGAGAGAGAGACCCAGTACTTC.

This rearrangement joins TRBV7-9 to TRBJ2-1, with D possibly being TRBD2 (5 bases). The CDR3 extends over 13 amino acids. V lost 1 base and J lost 7, with 8 bases in between. CDR1 is SEHNR, CDR2 FQNEAQ, per germline (reference sequence). For the CDR3, the DNA is TGTGCCAGCAGCTTAGACGAGCGGAATGAGCAGTTCTTC. It codes for CASSLDERNEQFF.

This clone was recorded once. The chain links TRBV27 to TRBJ2-3; D may be TRBD2 (6 bases). CDR1 is MNHEY, CDR2 SMNVEV, per germline (reference sequence). V was pared by 8 bases and J by 0 bases, with 12 bases between. The CDR3 is 14 amino acids. The chain's CDR3 is CASGGTASTDTQYF. The CDR3, as DNA: TGTGCCAGCGGAGGGACGGCTAGCACAGATACGCAGTATTTT.

This rearrangement joins TRBV18 to TRBJ2-1, with D possibly being TRBD2 (5 bases). V lost 3 bases to trimming and J lost 8 bases, with 11 bases between them. This CDR3 spans 13 amino acids. The germline CDR1 and CDR2 sequences are KGHSH and LQKENI. The CDR3 region is CASSPASWDEQFF. The CDR3 DNA follows: TGTGCCAGCTCACCGGCTAGCTGGGATGAGCAGTTCTTC. Filled out from reference TRBV18 and TRBJ2-1, the complete variable domain reads NAGVMQNPRHLVRRRGQEARLRCSPMKGHSHVYWYRQLPEEGLKFMVYLQKENIIDESGMPKERFSAEFPKEGPSILRIQQVVRGDSAAYFCASSPASWDEQFFGPGTRLTVL.

The chain carries TRBV6-6 and TRBJ2-7, with TRBD1 matching 9 bases. The CDR3 is 14 amino acids. Trimming at V came to 4 bases and at J to 7 bases, leaving 8 bases not matched to a gene. CDR1 and CDR2 (germline): MNHNY, SVGAGI (reference sequence). The CDR3 nucleotides read TGTGCCAGCAGTTCTACACAGGGGGCGCGGGAGCAGTACTTC. Protein sequence: CASSSTQGAREQYF.

This clone was picked up a small number of times. CDR3 nucleotides: TGTGCCAGCAGCTTGGAAGCATCAGGAACAGATACGCAGTATTTT. Translating gives CASSLEASGTDTQYF. The rearrangement uses TRBV5-4 and TRBJ2-3; D is unclear. Germline values: CDR1 SGHNT, CDR2 YYREEE (reference sequence). V was cut by 0 bases and J by 3 bases, with 11 bases left in between. The CDR3 runs 15 residues. Looking up the rest from reference TRBV5-4 and TRBJ2-3 gives the full variable domain: ETGVTQSPTHLIKTRGQQVTLRCSSQSGHNTVSWYQQALGQGPQFIFQYYREEENGRGNFPPRFSGLQFPNYSSELNVNALELDDSALYLCASSLEASGTDTQYFGPGTRLTVL.

This chain connects TRBV30 to TRBJ1-2; D unclear. The germline V and J ends were trimmed by 0 bases and 8 bases, with 10 bases remaining between them. The CDR3 spans 12 residues. The germline V gene has CDR1 GTSNPN and CDR2 SVGIG (reference sequence). The CDR3 spells CAWSVRPRGYTF. CDR3 in DNA: TGTGCCTGGAGTGTTCGTCCTAGGGGCTACACCTTC. Supplemented by reference TRBV30 and TRBJ1-2, the full variable domain reads SQTIHQWPATLVQPVGSPLSLECTVEGTSNPNLYWYRQAAGRGLQLLFYSVGIGQISSEVPQNLSASRPQDRQFILSSKKLLLSDSGFYLCAWSVRPRGYTFGSGTRLTVV.

The chain recombines TRBV5-6 with TRBJ1-1; no clear D gene. V was trimmed by 4 bases and J by 1 base, leaving 11 bases between them. Germline CDR1 is SGHDT and CDR2 is YYEEEE. The CDR3 runs to 14 residues. The CDR3 nucleotides read TGTGCCAGCAGCCCTGACCGAAGGAACACTGAAGCTTTCTTT. Protein: CASSPDRRNTEAFF.